Each of the 15 T cell receptor beta chains below was sequenced from the same sample in a study of identical twins. One entry per CDR3 protein results from TCRdb running MiXCR on the 5' RACE reads. The table shows roughly 540,000 distinct CDR3 sequences, with about 20% occurring only once. This sample was also put to use in a study of T cells expressing NK-cell markers.

The material sequenced was CD4+ T cells sorted from blood. These receptors all stem from a woman aged 18-29 years in good health.

This chain joins TRBV20-1 and TRBJ1-5; 10 bases agree with TRBD1. Looked up from germline, CDR1 is DFQATT and CDR2 is SNEGSKA (reference sequence). The CDR3 totals 15 residues. V dropped 6 bases and J dropped 7; count of bases not matched to a gene: 12. The CDR3 DNA sequence: TGCAGTGCCATCGGTAGGACAGGGGGGCACCAGCCCCAGCATTTT. Its protein is CSAIGRTGGHQPQHF.

This clonotype was recorded a few times. This chain connects TRBV5-6 to TRBJ2-6, with D perhaps matching TRBD2 (5 bases). Trimming left V 2 bases short and J 8 bases short, with 8 bases between. The CDR3 runs 13 residues. Germline CDR1 SGHDT, CDR2 YYEEEE. Written as DNA, the CDR3 is TGTGCCAGCAGCTTTCGGGGTACCAACGTCCTGACTTTC. Amino acid sequence: CASSFRGTNVLTF.

The CDR3 loop is CSAKPSRDRDYTF. As DNA, the CDR3 is TGCAGTGCTAAACCTTCCCGAGACAGGGACTACACCTTC. This sequence joins TRBV20-1 and TRBJ1-2; TRBD1 matches 7 bases. This CDR3 contains 13 residues. Trimming removed 4 bases from V and 10 bases from J; junction bases left unmatched: 12. Germline loops: CDR1 DFQATT, CDR2 SNEGSKA (reference sequence).

J is TRBJ2-5 and V is TRBV5-1, with a tentative D call TRBD1 (5 bases). The length of the CDR3 is 15 residues. The ends were cut back, 0 bases at V and 1 base at J, with 10 bases in the middle. Germline values: CDR1 SGHRS, CDR2 YFSETQ. The CDR3 DNA reads as TGCGCCAGCAGCTTGGTAGGGGTCGGCCAAGAGACCCAGTACTTC. This translates into CASSLVGVGQETQYF.

The gene calls are TRBV20-1 and TRBJ2-3, with D maybe TRBD1 (6 bases). Germline V gene data show CDR1 as DFQATT and CDR2 as SNEGSKA (reference sequence). The length of the CDR3 is 14 residues. V gave up 0 bases and J gave up 0 bases, with 7 bases separating them. CDR3 in amino acids: CSARDQGSTDTQYF. DNA of the CDR3: TGCAGTGCTAGAGATCAGGGGAGCACAGATACGCAGTATTTT.

The V and J genes are TRBV6-1 and TRBJ2-2, with D perhaps TRBD2 (6 bases). The CDR3 consists of 13 residues. Germline CDR1 reads MNHNS; CDR2 reads SASEGT. Trimming stripped 8 bases from V and 7 bases from J, with 14 bases between. The CDR3 DNA reads as TGTGCCAGCGGGACTCCGTCCGGCGGGGAGCTGTTTTTT. Amino acid sequence: CASGTPSGGELFF.

This sequence joins TRBV5-5 and TRBJ2-3, with TRBD2 as a possible D gene (6 bases). The CDR3 runs to 18 residues. The V gene's germline CDR1 is SGHKS and CDR2 YYEKEE (reference sequence). Trimming shortened V by 0 bases and J by 2 bases, and 19 bases separated the two germline ends. CDR3 sequence reads: CASSLGPSTRRHTDTQYF. The CDR3 coding sequence is TGTGCCAGCAGCTTGGGGCCTTCGACTAGAAGACACACAGATACGCAGTATTTT.

This clonotype has a count of ten or more. The V and J genes are TRBV12-3 or TRBV12-4 and TRBJ1-2, with D possibly TRBD1 on 6 matching bases. V lost 6 bases to trimming and J lost 4 bases, with 12 bases between them. The CDR3 consists of 13 residues. The CDR3 DNA follows: TGTGCCAGCAGCCCCCAGGGGCGCTATGGCTACACCTTC. Translating gives CASSPQGRYGYTF.

This clonotype was counted at least ten times. The genes are TRBV5-1 and TRBJ2-5, with 7 bases identical to TRBD2. The CDR3 is made up of 15 amino acids. V shed 3 bases and J 3 bases; nucleotides not matched to a gene: 8. Looked up from germline, CDR1 is SGHRS and CDR2 is YFSETQ. The CDR3 sequence is CASSSAGTTEETQYF. CDR3 bases: TGCGCCAGCAGCTCGGCCGGGACTACCGAAGAGACCCAGTACTTC.

The CDR3 nucleotides read TGCAGTGCTAGTTTTGCTAGCGGAGAGACCCAGTACTTC. Its protein is CSASFASGETQYF. The chain uses TRBV20-1 and TRBJ2-5, with TRBD2 matching over 7 bases. The junction had 5 bases not matched to a gene; V was cut back by 3 bases and J by 4 bases. In germline, CDR1 is DFQATT, CDR2 SNEGSKA (reference sequence). The CDR3 is 13 amino acids.

Many counts were recorded for this clonotype. The CDR3 spells CASSSGLYGYTF. The CDR3, as DNA: TGTGCCAGCAGCTCCGGCCTCTATGGCTACACCTTC. The chain employs TRBV12-3 or TRBV12-4 and TRBJ1-2; D is unresolved. V was clipped by 6 bases and J by 4 bases, with 9 bases between them. This CDR3 has 12 amino acids.

This clonotype was seen a handful of times. V and J are TRBV6-2 or TRBV6-3 and TRBJ1-2; TRBD1 matches at 9 bases. The V gene end was trimmed by 6 bases and the J gene end by 5 bases; junction bases not matched to a gene: 4. CDR1 MNHEY and CDR2 SVGEGT come from the germline V gene. CDR3 length: 13 residues. CDR3 loop: CASSFDRGYGYTF. CDR3 nucleotide sequence: TGTGCCAGCAGCTTCGACAGGGGGTATGGCTACACCTTC.

This clonotype appeared a few times. The V and J genes are TRBV6-5 and TRBJ2-7, with 10 bases that match TRBD2. Germline-derived CDR1 and CDR2 are MNHEY and SVGAGI. The V gene end was trimmed by 0 bases and the J gene end by 5 bases; junction bases not matched to a gene: 4. The CDR3 sequence is 15 residues long. The CDR3 spells CASSYSGTSVHEQYF. CDR3 in DNA: TGTGCCAGCAGTTACTCTGGGACTAGCGTGCACGAGCAGTACTTC.

This clonotype was seen a handful of times. The chain combines TRBV9 with TRBJ1-2; D is ambiguous. The V end lost 4 bases, the J end lost 6 bases, and 16 bases lay between the germline ends. The CDR3 is 14 residues long. CDR1 and CDR2 from the germline V gene are SGDLS and YYNGEE. The CDR3 DNA is TGTGCCAGCAGCCCGACTTTACAACAGCATGGCTACACCTTC. This encodes CASSPTLQQHGYTF.

A remark on this clonotype: This could be a read error, since a much larger clone is one nucleotide away. The rearrangement links TRBV10-3 to TRBJ2-7, with TRBD1 as a possible D gene (5 bases). V was trimmed by 10 bases and J by 3 bases, leaving 13 bases between them. Germline V gene sequence: CDR1 ENHRY, CDR2 SYGVKD. This CDR3 has 12 residues. Here the CDR3 reads CATTDTIYEQYF. The CDR3 region has the DNA TGTGCCACAACGGACACGATCTACGAGCAGTACTTC.